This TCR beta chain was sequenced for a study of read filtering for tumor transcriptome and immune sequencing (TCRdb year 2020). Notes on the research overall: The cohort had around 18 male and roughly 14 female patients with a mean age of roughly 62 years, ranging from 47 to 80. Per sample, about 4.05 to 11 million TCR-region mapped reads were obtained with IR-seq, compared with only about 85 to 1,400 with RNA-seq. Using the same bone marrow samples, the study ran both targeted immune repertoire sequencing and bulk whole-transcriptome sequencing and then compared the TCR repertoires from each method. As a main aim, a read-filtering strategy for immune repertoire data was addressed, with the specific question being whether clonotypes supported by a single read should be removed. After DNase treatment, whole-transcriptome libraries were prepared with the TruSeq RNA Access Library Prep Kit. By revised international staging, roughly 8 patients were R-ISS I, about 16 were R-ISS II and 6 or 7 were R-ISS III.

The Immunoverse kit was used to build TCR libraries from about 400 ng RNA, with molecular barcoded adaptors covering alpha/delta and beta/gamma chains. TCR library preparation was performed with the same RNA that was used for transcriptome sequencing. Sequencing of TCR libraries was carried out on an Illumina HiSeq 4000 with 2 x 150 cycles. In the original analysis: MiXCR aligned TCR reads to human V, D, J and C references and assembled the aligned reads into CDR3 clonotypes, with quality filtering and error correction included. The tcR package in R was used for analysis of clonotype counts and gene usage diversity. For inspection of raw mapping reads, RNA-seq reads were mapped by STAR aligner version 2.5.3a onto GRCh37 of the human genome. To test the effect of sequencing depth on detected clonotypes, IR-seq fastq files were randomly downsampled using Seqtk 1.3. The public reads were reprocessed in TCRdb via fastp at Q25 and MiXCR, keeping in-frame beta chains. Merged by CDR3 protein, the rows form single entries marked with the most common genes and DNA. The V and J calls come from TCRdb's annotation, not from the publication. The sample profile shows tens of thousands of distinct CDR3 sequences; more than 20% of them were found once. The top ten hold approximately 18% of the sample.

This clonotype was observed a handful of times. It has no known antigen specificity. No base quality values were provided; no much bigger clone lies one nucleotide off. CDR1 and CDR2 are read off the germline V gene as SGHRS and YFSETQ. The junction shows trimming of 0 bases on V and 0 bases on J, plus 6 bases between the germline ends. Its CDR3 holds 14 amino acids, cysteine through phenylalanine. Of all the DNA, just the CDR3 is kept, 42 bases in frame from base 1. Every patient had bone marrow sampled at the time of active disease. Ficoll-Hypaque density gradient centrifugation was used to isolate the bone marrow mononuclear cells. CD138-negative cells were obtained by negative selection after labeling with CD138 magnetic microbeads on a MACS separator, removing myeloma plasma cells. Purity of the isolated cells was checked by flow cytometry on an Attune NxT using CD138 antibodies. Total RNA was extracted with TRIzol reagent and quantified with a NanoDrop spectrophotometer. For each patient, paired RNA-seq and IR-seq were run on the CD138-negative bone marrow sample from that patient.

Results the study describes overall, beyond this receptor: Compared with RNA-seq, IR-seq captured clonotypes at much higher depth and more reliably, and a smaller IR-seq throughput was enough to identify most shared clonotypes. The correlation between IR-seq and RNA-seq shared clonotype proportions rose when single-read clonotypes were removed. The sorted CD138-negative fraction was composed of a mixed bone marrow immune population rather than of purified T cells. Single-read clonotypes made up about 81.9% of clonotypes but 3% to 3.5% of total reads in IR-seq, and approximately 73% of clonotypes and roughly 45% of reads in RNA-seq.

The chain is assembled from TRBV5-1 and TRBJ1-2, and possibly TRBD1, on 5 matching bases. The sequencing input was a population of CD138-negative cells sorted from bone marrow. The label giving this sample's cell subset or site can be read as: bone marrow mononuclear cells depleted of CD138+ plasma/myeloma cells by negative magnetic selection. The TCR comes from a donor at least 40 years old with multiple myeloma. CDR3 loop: CASSLVGPNYGYTF. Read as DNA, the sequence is TGCGCCAGCAGCTTGGTGGGGCCTAACTATGGCTACACCTTC.